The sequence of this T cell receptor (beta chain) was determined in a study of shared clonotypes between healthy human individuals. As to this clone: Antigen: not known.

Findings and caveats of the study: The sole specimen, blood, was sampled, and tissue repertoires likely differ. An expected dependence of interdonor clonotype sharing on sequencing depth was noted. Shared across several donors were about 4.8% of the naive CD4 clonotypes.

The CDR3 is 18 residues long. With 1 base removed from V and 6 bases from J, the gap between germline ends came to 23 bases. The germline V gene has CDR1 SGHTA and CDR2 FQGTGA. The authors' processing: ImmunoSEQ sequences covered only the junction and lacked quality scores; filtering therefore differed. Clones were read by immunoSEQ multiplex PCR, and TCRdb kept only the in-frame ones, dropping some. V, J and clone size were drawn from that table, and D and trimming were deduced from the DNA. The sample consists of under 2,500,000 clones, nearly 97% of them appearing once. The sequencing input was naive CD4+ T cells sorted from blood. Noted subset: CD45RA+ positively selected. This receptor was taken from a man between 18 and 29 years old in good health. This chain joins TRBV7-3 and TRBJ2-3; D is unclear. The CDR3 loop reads CASSLKGVAAEYKDTQYF. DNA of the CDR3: TGTGCCAGCAGCTTAAAGGGCGTGGCGGCGGAATATAAGGATACGCAGTATTTT.